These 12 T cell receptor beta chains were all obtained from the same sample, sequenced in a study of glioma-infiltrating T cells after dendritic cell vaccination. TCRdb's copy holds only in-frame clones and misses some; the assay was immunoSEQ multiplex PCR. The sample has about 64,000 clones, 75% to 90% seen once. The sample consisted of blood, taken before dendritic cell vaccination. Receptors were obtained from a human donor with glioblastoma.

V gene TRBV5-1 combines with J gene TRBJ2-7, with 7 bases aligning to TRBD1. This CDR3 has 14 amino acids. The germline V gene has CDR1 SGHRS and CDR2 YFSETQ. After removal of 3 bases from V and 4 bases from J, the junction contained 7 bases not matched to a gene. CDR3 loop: CASSSGQVPYEQYF. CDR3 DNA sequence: TGCGCCAGCAGCTCCGGACAGGTTCCATACGAGCAGTACTTC.

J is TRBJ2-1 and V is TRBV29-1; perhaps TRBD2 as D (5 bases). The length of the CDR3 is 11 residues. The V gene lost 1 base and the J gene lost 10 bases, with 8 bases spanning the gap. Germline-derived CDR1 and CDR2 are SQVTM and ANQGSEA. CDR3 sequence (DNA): TGCAGCGTTGAAGTGGGCGGGGAGCAGTTCTTC. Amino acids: CSVEVGGEQFF.

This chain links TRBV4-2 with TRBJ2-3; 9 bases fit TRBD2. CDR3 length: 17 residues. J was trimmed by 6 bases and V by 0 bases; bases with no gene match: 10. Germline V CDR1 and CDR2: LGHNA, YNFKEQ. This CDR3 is CASSQDTAGGPDDTQYF. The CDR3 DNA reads TGTGCCAGCAGCCAAGATACGGCGGGGGGGCCAGATGATACGCAGTATTTT.

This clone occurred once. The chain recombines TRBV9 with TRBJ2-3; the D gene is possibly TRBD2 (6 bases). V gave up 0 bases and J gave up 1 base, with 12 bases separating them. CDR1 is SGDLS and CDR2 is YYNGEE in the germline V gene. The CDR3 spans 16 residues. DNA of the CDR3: TGTGCCAGCAGCGTAGCGGGGACGGGGGGCACAGATACGCAGTATTTT. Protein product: CASSVAGTGGTDTQYF.

The CDR3 is CASRKDRGDEKLFF. The CDR3 DNA reads TGTGCCAGCAGGAAAGACAGGGGGGATGAAAAACTGTTTTTT. The rearrangement joins TRBV2 to TRBJ1-4, with 9 bases fitting TRBD1. J lost 6 bases, V lost 6 bases, and 5 bases had no gene match. This CDR3 has 14 amino acids. The germline CDR1 and CDR2 sequences are SNHLY and FYNNEI.

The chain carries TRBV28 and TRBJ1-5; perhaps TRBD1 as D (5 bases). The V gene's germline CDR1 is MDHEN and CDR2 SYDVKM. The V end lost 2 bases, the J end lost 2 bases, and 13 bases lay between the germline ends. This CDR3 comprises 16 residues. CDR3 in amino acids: CASSLGAGYRNQPQHF. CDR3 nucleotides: TGTGCCAGCAGTTTAGGGGCGGGGTACCGCAATCAGCCCCAGCATTTT.

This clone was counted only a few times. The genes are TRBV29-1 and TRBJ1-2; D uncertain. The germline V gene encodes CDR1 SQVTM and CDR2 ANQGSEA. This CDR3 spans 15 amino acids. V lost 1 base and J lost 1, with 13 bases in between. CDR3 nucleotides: TGCAGCGTTGAAGCCGAGAGACGGGATAACTATGGCTACACCTTC. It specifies CSVEAERRDNYGYTF.

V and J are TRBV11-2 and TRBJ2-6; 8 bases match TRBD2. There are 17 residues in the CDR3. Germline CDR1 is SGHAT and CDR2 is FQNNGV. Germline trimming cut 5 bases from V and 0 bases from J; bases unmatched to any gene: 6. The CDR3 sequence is CASSPGTSPSGANVLTF. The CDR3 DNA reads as TGTGCCAGCAGCCCCGGGACTAGTCCCTCTGGGGCCAACGTCCTGACTTTC.

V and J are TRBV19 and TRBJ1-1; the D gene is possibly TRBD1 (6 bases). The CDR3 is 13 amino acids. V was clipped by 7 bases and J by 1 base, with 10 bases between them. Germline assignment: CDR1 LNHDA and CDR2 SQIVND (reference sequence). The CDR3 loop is CASTWTANTEAFF. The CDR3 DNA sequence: TGTGCCAGTACTTGGACAGCGAACACTGAAGCTTTCTTT.

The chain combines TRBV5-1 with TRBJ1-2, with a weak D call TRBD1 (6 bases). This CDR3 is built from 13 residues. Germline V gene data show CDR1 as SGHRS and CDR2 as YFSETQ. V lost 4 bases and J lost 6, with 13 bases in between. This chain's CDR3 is CASSLAHRDGYTF. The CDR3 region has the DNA TGCGCCAGCAGCCTCGCCCACAGGGATGGCTACACCTTC. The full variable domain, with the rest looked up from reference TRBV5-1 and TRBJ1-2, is KAGVTQTPRYLIKTRGQQVTLSCSPISGHRSVSWYQQTPGQGLQFLFEYFSETQRNKGNFPGRFSGRQFSNSRSEMNVSTLELGDSALYLCASSLAHRDGYTFGSGTRLTVV.

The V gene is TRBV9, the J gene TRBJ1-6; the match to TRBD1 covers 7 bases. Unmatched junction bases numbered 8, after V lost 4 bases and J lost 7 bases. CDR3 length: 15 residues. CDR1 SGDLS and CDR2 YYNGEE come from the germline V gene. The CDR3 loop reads CASSTSGTANSPLHF. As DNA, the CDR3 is TGTGCCAGCAGCACCTCCGGGACAGCCAATTCACCCCTCCACTTT.

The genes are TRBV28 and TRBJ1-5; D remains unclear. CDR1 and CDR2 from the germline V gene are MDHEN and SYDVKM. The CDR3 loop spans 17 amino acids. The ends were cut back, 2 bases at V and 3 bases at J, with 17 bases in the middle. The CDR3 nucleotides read TGTGCCAGCAGTTTACATCGGGGAAGCCCCTTCAATCAGCCCCAGCATTTT. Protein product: CASSLHRGSPFNQPQHF. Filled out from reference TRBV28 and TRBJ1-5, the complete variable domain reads DVKVTQSSRYLVKRTGEKVFLECVQDMDHENMFWYRQDPGLGLRLIYFSYDVKMKEKGDIPEGYSVSREKKERFSLILESASTNQTSMYLCASSLHRGSPFNQPQHFGDGTRLSIL.